These 19 T cell receptor beta chains share one sample of origin, sequenced in a study of cytomegalovirus exposure and HLA in healthy donors. The primer mix had 60 Vbeta and 13 Jbeta primers. This table comes from immunoSEQ multiplex PCR, and its TCRdb copy is limited to in-frame clones, with some not included. The data contain about 160,000 clones, over 70% of them singletons. Specimen: PBMCs. The receptors here all came from a woman aged 45-65 years in good health and CMV-seropositive.

The chain carries TRBV30 and TRBJ2-7, with 10 bases aligning to TRBD1. Per germline, CDR1 GTSNPN and CDR2 SVGIG (reference sequence). The CDR3 runs to 13 residues. Trimming cost V 3 bases and J 3 bases; bases outside gene matches: 2. The CDR3 DNA follows: TGTGCCTGGAGGGGGGACAGGGGCTACGAGCAGTACTTC. This encodes CAWRGDRGYEQYF.

This clone was found once. V is TRBV9 and J is TRBJ2-7; TRBD1 agrees at 8 bases. Germline CDR1 and CDR2: SGDLS and YYNGEE. The CDR3 is made up of 16 amino acids. V was pared by 3 bases and J by 10 bases, with 18 bases of the junction left unmatched. The CDR3 DNA sequence: TGTGCCAGCAGCGCACGGACAGGGCCGACGGGAGAGGCCCAGTACTTC. Translated, it gives CASSARTGPTGEAQYF.

The chain combines TRBV20-1 with TRBJ1-5; D not certain. The CDR3 has 10 amino acids. Between the trimmed V and J ends, which lost 3 bases and 14 bases, there was a span of 11 bases. From germline, CDR1 is DFQATT and CDR2 SNEGSKA (reference sequence). DNA for the CDR3: TGCAGTGCTAGTATCGTGGCCGAGCATTTT. It specifies CSASIVAEHF.

The chain links TRBV7-6 to TRBJ2-1; 7 nucleotides match TRBD2. Trimming removed 1 base from V and 9 bases from J; junction bases left unmatched: 6. The CDR3 totals 14 residues. Per the germline V gene, CDR1 is SGHVS and CDR2 is FNYEAQ. The CDR3 bases are TGTGCCAGCAGCTTAGACCGATCGGGAGGTGAGCAGTTCTTC. It encodes CASSLDRSGGEQFF.

The chain combines TRBV13 with TRBJ1-1; 9 nucleotides align to TRBD1. The J segment lost 1 base and the V segment lost 4 bases, leaving 1 base of the junction unmatched. This CDR3 has 14 amino acids. Germline V gene lookup returns CDR1 PRHDT and CDR2 FYEKMQ (reference sequence). The CDR3 sequence is CASSSGQGNTEAFF. DNA for the CDR3: TGTGCCAGCAGCTCGGGACAGGGGAACACTGAAGCTTTCTTT.

The chain carries TRBV19 and TRBJ1-4, with D tentatively TRBD1 (5 bases). This CDR3 contains 18 residues. The germline CDR1 and CDR2 sequences are LNHDA and SQIVND (reference sequence). The V end was cut by 3 bases, the J end by 5 bases, with 22 bases between. CDR3 nucleotide sequence: TGTGCCAGTAGTATCGAAGGGGCGCGGGGTCAGGGAAATGAAAAACTGTTTTTT. This translates into CASSIEGARGQGNEKLFF.

The genes are TRBV2 and TRBJ1-1; possibly TRBD1 for D (6 bases). This CDR3 region has 15 residues. CDR1 is SNHLY and CDR2 is FYNNEI in the germline V gene. V was clipped by 2 bases and J by 0 bases, with 10 bases between them. CDR3 DNA sequence: TGTGCCAGCAGTGAATGGGGACACTTGAACACTGAAGCTTTCTTT. Translated, it gives CASSEWGHLNTEAFF. Supplemented by reference TRBV2 and TRBJ1-1, the full variable domain reads EPEVTQTPSHQVTQMGQEVILRCVPISNHLYFYWYRQILGQKVEFLVSFYNNEISEKSEIFDDQFSVERPDGSNFTLKIRSTKLEDSAMYFCASSEWGHLNTEAFFGQGTRLTVV.

DNA for the CDR3: TGTGCCAGCAGCCAATATGGACAGAGCAATCAGCCCCAGCATTTT. Protein: CASSQYGQSNQPQHF. The V and J genes are TRBV4-2 and TRBJ1-5, with a tentative D call TRBD1 (6 bases). Trimming removed 2 bases at V and 1 base at J, with 9 bases between. Germline CDR1 is LGHNA and CDR2 is YNFKEQ. The CDR3 covers 15 residues.

The rearrangement uses TRBV11-3 and TRBJ1-1, with D maybe TRBD1 (6 bases). This CDR3 spans 13 amino acids. Germline CDR1 is SGHNT and CDR2 is YENEEA. The germline V and J ends were trimmed by 6 bases and 0 bases, with 8 bases remaining between them. CDR3 nucleotides: TGTGCCAGCAGACAGGGCTTGAACACTGAAGCTTTCTTT. It codes for CASRQGLNTEAFF.

This clone appeared a few times. The chain is built from TRBV30 and TRBJ2-7; D might be TRBD2 (5 bases). The CDR3 runs to 13 residues. The V end lost 3 bases, the J end lost 1 base, and 10 bases lay between the germline ends. The germline gives CDR1 GTSNPN, CDR2 SVGIG (reference sequence). CDR3 loop: CAWRRRNSYEQYF. The CDR3 nucleotides are TGTGCCTGGAGGAGGAGGAATTCCTACGAGCAGTACTTC.

The chain carries TRBV20-1 and TRBJ2-7; D remains unclear. Trimming took off 3 bases at V and 4 bases at J, with 7 bases between the two ends. The V gene's germline CDR1 is DFQATT and CDR2 SNEGSKA (reference sequence). The CDR3 is 11 residues long. The CDR3 here is CSASRWYEQYF. CDR3 DNA: TGCAGTGCTAGCCGGTGGTACGAGCAGTACTTC.

This clone was seen a handful of times. The chain is built from TRBV4-1 and TRBJ2-1; the D gene is possibly TRBD2 (5 bases). CDR1 MGHRA and CDR2 YSYEKL come from the germline V gene. V lost 0 bases and J lost 2, with 8 bases in between. CDR3 size: 15 residues. The CDR3 here is CASSQDRGTYNEQFF. The CDR3 DNA sequence: TGCGCCAGCAGCCAAGATCGGGGAACCTACAATGAGCAGTTCTTC.

This chain links TRBV2 with TRBJ1-3; D ambiguous. V gave up 4 bases and J gave up 0 bases, with 4 bases separating them. Per the germline V gene, CDR1 is SNHLY and CDR2 is FYNNEI. The CDR3 is 13 residues long. DNA for the CDR3: TGTGCCAGCAGTGGAGACTCTGGAAACACCATATATTTT. Residues: CASSGDSGNTIYF.

The chain links TRBV2 to TRBJ1-4, with no clear D. Germline loops: CDR1 SNHLY, CDR2 FYNNEI. The V gene lost 8 bases and the J gene lost 6 bases, with 10 bases spanning the gap. This CDR3 has 12 residues. CDR3 loop: CASSGLDEKLFF. CDR3 nucleotides: TGTGCCAGCTCCGGTCTGGATGAAAAACTGTTTTTT. Filled out from reference TRBV2 and TRBJ1-4, the complete variable domain reads EPEVTQTPSHQVTQMGQEVILRCVPISNHLYFYWYRQILGQKVEFLVSFYNNEISEKSEIFDDQFSVERPDGSNFTLKIRSTKLEDSAMYFCASSGLDEKLFFGSGTQLSVL.

This chain uses TRBV5-1 with TRBJ2-2, with 8 bases that match TRBD2. J gave up 5 bases and V 0 bases, and 6 bases lay outside the gene matches. The V gene's germline CDR1 is SGHRS and CDR2 YFSETQ. The CDR3 runs to 16 residues. CDR3: CASSLDPGGATGELFF. CDR3 in DNA: TGCGCCAGCAGCTTGGACCCGGGGGGGGCGACCGGGGAGCTGTTTTTT.

The chain employs TRBV7-2 and TRBJ1-2; D unclear. Germline lookup yields CDR1 SGHTA and CDR2 FQGNSA. The CDR3 has 12 amino acids. V dropped 5 bases and J dropped 2 bases, with 6 bases sitting between them. The CDR3 region has the DNA TGTGCCAGCAGCCTCGGGAACTATGGCTACACCTTC. Its protein product is CASSLGNYGYTF.

As for this clone: In the same sample, other DNA sequences code for this CDR3. J is TRBJ1-2 and V is TRBV5-4; D call uncertain. This CDR3 spans 13 amino acids. Between the trimmed V and J ends, which lost 0 bases and 4 bases, there was a span of 7 bases. The germline V gene has CDR1 SGHNT and CDR2 YYREEE (reference sequence). Here the CDR3 reads CASSLEQTYGYTF. CDR3 DNA: TGTGCCAGCAGCTTGGAACAGACCTATGGCTACACCTTC.

A few counts support this clone. The chain carries TRBV7-2 and TRBJ1-2; 8 bases align to TRBD1. Germline CDR1 reads SGHTA; CDR2 reads FQGNSA. J was trimmed by 4 bases and V by 0 bases; bases with no gene match: 4. This CDR3 has 15 residues. The CDR3 DNA follows: TGTGCCAGCAGCTTAGCCCCAGGGGGCGTCTATGGCTACACCTTC. Residues: CASSLAPGGVYGYTF.

The J gene is TRBJ2-7, the V gene TRBV13; perhaps TRBD1 as D (6 bases). The CDR3 totals 15 residues. With 2 bases removed from V and 3 bases from J, the gap between germline ends came to 14 bases. Germline values: CDR1 PRHDT, CDR2 FYEKMQ (reference sequence). As DNA, the CDR3 is TGTGCCAGCAGCTTAAGGGGGACAACCTTCTACGAGCAGTACTTC. It is translated as CASSLRGTTFYEQYF. Full variable domain (remainder filled in from reference TRBV13 and TRBJ2-7): AAGVIQSPRHLIKEKRETATLKCYPIPRHDTVYWYQQGPGQDPQFLISFYEKMQSDKGSIPDRFSAQQFSDYHSELNMSSLELGDSALYFCASSLRGTTFYEQYFGPGTRLTVT.